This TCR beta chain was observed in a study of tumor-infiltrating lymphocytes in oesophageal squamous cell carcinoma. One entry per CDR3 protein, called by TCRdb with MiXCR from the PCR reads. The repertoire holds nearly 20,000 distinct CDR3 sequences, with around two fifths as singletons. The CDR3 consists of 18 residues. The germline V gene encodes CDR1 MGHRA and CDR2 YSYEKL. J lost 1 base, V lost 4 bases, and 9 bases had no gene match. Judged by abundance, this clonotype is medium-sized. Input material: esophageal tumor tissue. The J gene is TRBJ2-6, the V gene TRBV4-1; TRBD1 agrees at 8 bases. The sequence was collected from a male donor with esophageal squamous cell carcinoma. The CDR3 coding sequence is TGCGCCAGCAGCCTACAACCGGGACAGGTATCTGGGGCCAACGTCCTGACTTTC. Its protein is CASSLQPGQVSGANVLTF.